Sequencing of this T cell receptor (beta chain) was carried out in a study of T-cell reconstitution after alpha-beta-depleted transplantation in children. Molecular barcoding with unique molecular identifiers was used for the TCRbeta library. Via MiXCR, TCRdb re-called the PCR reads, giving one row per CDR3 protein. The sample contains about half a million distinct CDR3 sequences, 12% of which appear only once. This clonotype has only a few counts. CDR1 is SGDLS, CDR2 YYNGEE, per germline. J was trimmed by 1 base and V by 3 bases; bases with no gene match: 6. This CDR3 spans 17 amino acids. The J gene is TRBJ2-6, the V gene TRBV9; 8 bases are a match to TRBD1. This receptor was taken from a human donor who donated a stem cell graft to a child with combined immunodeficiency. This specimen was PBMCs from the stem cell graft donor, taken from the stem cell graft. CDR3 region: CASSADRGSSGANVLTF. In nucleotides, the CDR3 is TGTGCCAGCAGCGCCGACAGGGGCTCTTCTGGGGCCAACGTCCTGACTTTC.